These 13 T cell receptor beta chains share one sample of origin, sequenced in a study of post-analysis software for immune sequencing data. These receptors have no identified antigens. The TCR beta cDNA libraries contained unique molecular identifiers. TCRdb recomputed calls from the PCR reads with MiXCR, one row per CDR3 protein. The sample contains roughly 800,000 distinct CDR3 sequences, around 46% of which appear only once. Findings of the study overall: A few TRBV segments, TRBV5-6, TRBV5-1 and TRBV20-1 among them, were found more frequent in patients than controls.

What was sequenced was blood. The receptors derive from a girl between 10 and 17 years old with multiple sclerosis.

The J gene is TRBJ1-1, the V gene TRBV29-1; weak D call: TRBD1 (5 bases). Germline V lookup: CDR1 SQVTM, CDR2 ANQGSEA. The CDR3 loop spans 13 amino acids. The ends were cut back, 3 bases at V and 5 bases at J, with 13 bases in the middle. CDR3 sequence reads: CSVERQGGTEAFF. The DNA for the CDR3 is TGCAGCGTTGAGAGGCAGGGAGGGACTGAAGCTTTCTTT.

The chain joins TRBV2 to TRBJ2-5, with D possibly matching TRBD1 (6 bases). The V end was cut by 2 bases, the J end by 5 bases, with 12 bases between. This CDR3 is 14 amino acids long. Germline loops: CDR1 SNHLY, CDR2 FYNNEI. The CDR3 DNA reads TGTGCCAGCAGTGAAAGGGGGTACTCGGAGACCCAGTACTTC. It specifies CASSERGYSETQYF.

The rearrangement uses TRBV15 and TRBJ2-7; no reliable D call. The length of the CDR3 is 13 residues. Germline V gene sequence: CDR1 LNHNV, CDR2 YYDKDF (reference sequence). V was clipped by 0 bases and J by 4 bases, with 7 bases between them. CDR3 protein: CATSRDAEYEQYF. The CDR3 DNA sequence: TGTGCCACCAGCAGAGATGCGGAATACGAGCAGTACTTC.

This rearrangement joins TRBV5-1 to TRBJ2-3, with D tentatively TRBD2 (5 bases). The germline CDR1 and CDR2 sequences are SGHRS and YFSETQ. Trimming stripped 4 bases from V and 2 bases from J, with 14 bases between. This CDR3 comprises 15 residues. Here the CDR3 reads CASSPGLRHTDTQYF. DNA for the CDR3: TGCGCCAGCAGCCCAGGACTCCGACACACAGATACGCAGTATTTT. The full variable domain, completed using reference TRBV5-1 and TRBJ2-3, is KAGVTQTPRYLIKTRGQQVTLSCSPISGHRSVSWYQQTPGQGLQFLFEYFSETQRNKGNFPGRFSGRQFSNSRSEMNVSTLELGDSALYLCASSPGLRHTDTQYFGPGTRLTVL.

The J gene is TRBJ1-2, the V gene TRBV3-1; D is unclear. The germline gives CDR1 LGHDT, CDR2 YNNKEL (reference sequence). Trimming pared 0 bases from V and 8 bases from J, leaving 10 bases between. CDR3 size: 13 residues. The CDR3 bases are TGTGCCAGCAGCCAAGAAAGAGTAGGAGGCTACACCTTC. Translating gives CASSQERVGGYTF.

This clonotype came up a few times. The chain has TRBV20-1 and TRBJ2-3, with D perhaps assigned TRBD1 or TRBD2 (6 bases each). The CDR3 length is 14 residues. Trimming took 5 bases from V and 3 from J, leaving 15 bases between them. Germline-derived CDR1 and CDR2 are DFQATT and SNEGSKA (reference sequence). CDR3 sequence reads: CSAGPWGATDTQYF. The CDR3 region has the DNA TGCAGTGCTGGGCCATGGGGGGCGACAGATACGCAGTATTTT.

This chain joins TRBV7-9 and TRBJ2-5, with D perhaps TRBD2 (6 bases). The V gene's germline CDR1 is SEHNR and CDR2 FQNEAQ (reference sequence). CDR3 size: 14 residues. The ends were cut back, 5 bases at V and 2 bases at J, with 12 bases in the middle. The CDR3 sequence is CASSPNSGQETQYF. The CDR3 DNA follows: TGTGCCAGCAGCCCAAATAGCGGTCAAGAGACCCAGTACTTC.

This sequence joins TRBV6-6 and TRBJ2-1; TRBD1 agrees at 10 bases. Germline-derived CDR1 and CDR2 are MNHNY and SVGAGI (reference sequence). The trim removed 6 bases at V and 8 bases at J, leaving 10 bases unmatched. The CDR3 has 15 residues. CDR3 coding DNA: TGTGCCAGCAGCTTACAGACAGGGGGCGCGGATGAGCAGTTCTTC. Translated, it gives CASSLQTGGADEQFF.

In the case of this clonotype: A much larger clone differs by one base, so this may be a read error. The J gene is TRBJ2-7, the V gene TRBV29-1; D gene ambiguous. Between the trimmed V and J ends, which lost 4 bases and 0 bases, there was a span of 7 bases. From germline, CDR1 is SQVTM and CDR2 ANQGSEA. The CDR3 sequence is 12 residues long. CDR3 nucleotide sequence: TGCAGCGTTGCGGAAACCTCCTACGAGCAGTACTTC. Translation gives CSVAETSYEQYF.

The rearrangement joins TRBV5-1 to TRBJ2-2; no firm D call. CDR3 length: 14 amino acids. Deletions cut 1 base from V and 6 bases from J, with 10 bases between. Looked up from germline, CDR1 is SGHRS and CDR2 is YFSETQ. The CDR3 bases are TGCGCCAGCAGCTTGTTCCGAAGGCCCGGGGAGCTGTTTTTT. It specifies CASSLFRRPGELFF.

This clonotype was detected once. The chain links TRBV11-1 to TRBJ2-4, with D perhaps given as TRBD1 or TRBD2 (5 bases each). Germline values: CDR1 SGHAT, CDR2 FQDESV (reference sequence). Between the trimmed V and J ends, which lost 4 bases and 13 bases, there was a span of 20 bases. The length of the CDR3 is 14 residues. Here the CDR3 reads CASSSTTRGYGQYF. CDR3 nucleotides: TGTGCCAGCAGCTCGACCACTAGGGGCTACGGGCAGTACTTC. The full variable domain, rest sourced from reference TRBV11-1 and TRBJ2-4, is EAEVAQSPRYKITEKSQAVAFWCDPISGHATLYWYRQILGQGPELLVQFQDESVVDDSQLPKDRFSAERLKGVDSTLKIQPAELGDSAMYLCASSSTTRGYGQYFGAGTRLSVL.

In the case of this clonotype: A read error may produce the germline difference seen at one junction end. The J gene is TRBJ2-2, the V gene TRBV7-7; D ambiguous. The CDR3 runs to 16 residues. The germline V gene encodes CDR1 SSHAT and CDR2 FNYEAQ (reference sequence). CDR3 protein: CASSPSAVPHTGELFF. The CDR3 nucleotides read TGTGCTAGCAGCCCCTCAGCAGTACCCCATACCGGGGAGCTGTTTTTT. The full variable domain, completed using reference TRBV7-7 and TRBJ2-2, is GAGVSQSPRYKVTKRGQDVTLRCDPISSHATLYWYQQALGQGPEFLTYFNYEAQPDKSGLPSDRFSAERPEGSISTLTIQRTEQRDSAMYRCASSPSAVPHTGELFFGEGSRLTVL.

V gene TRBV5-1 combines with J gene TRBJ2-1, with D possibly TRBD1 on 6 matching bases. CDR1 is SGHRS and CDR2 is YFSETQ in the germline V gene. Deletions cut 0 bases from V and 2 bases from J, with 12 bases between. The CDR3 spans 16 residues. The CDR3, as DNA: TGCGCCAGCAGCTTGGCGTTTACAGGGCCCTACAATGAGCAGTTCTTC. Amino acid sequence: CASSLAFTGPYNEQFF. Using reference TRBV5-1 and TRBJ2-1 for the parts outside the CDR3, the full variable domain is KAGVTQTPRYLIKTRGQQVTLSCSPISGHRSVSWYQQTPGQGLQFLFEYFSETQRNKGNFPGRFSGRQFSNSRSEMNVSTLELGDSALYLCASSLAFTGPYNEQFFGPGTRLTVL.